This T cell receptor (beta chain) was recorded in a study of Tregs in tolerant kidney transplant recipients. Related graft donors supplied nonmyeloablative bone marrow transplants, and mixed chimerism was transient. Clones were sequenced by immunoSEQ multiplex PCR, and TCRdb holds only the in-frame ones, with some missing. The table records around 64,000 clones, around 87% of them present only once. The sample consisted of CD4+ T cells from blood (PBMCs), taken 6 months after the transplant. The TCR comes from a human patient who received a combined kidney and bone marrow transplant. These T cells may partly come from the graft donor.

As DNA, the CDR3 is TGTGCCAGCAGCCAAGATCATGGAGCCGGGGCCAACGTCCTGACTTTC. It encodes CASSQDHGAGANVLTF. The chain carries TRBV4-2 and TRBJ2-6; no clear D. Per the germline V gene, CDR1 is LGHNA and CDR2 is YNFKEQ. The length of the CDR3 is 16 residues. V lost 0 bases and J 4 bases, leaving 10 bases between the germline ends.